The 15 T cell receptor beta chains below come from one sample, sequenced in a study of blood T cells in healthy people across ages. A second PCR, run for roughly 7 to 11 cycles, used a sample-barcoded 5' primer plus a J-beta primer mix. In TCRdb, the 5' RACE reads were re-called with MiXCR into one record per CDR3 protein. Seen here are 850,000 to 1,100,000 distinct CDR3 sequences, under 40% observed once, and the top ten hold over 10%. The sequenced sample was blood. These receptors all stem from a man between 18 and 29 years old in good health.

The chain joins TRBV12-3 or TRBV12-4 to TRBJ1-1, with unresolved D. The CDR3 consists of 15 residues. V lost 5 bases and J lost 5, with 18 bases in between. CDR3 bases: TGTGCCAGCAGTAGGTCTCTTGGCGGAGAGACTGAAGCTTTCTTT. Translation: CASSRSLGGETEAFF.

V gene TRBV7-9 combines with J gene TRBJ1-5, with 7 bases aligning to TRBD1. The CDR3 loop spans 14 amino acids. Unmatched junction bases numbered 5, after V lost 4 bases and J lost 5 bases. Germline CDR1 and CDR2: SEHNR and FQNEAQ (reference sequence). The DNA for the CDR3 is TGTGCCAGCAGCTATACAGGGGTAGATCAGCCCCAGCATTTT. Translating it yields CASSYTGVDQPQHF.

The sample holds a few counts of this clonotype. The CDR3 loop reads CASSLEGKEDGYTF. The CDR3 bases are TGCGCCAGCAGCTTGGAAGGGAAGGAGGATGGCTACACCTTC. V is TRBV5-1 and J is TRBJ1-2; unclear D gene. V was trimmed by 0 bases and J by 6 bases, leaving 12 bases between them. The CDR3 loop spans 14 amino acids. Germline-derived CDR1 and CDR2 are SGHRS and YFSETQ.

This clonotype turned up a few times. The chain links TRBV27 to TRBJ1-2; TRBD1 matches at 8 bases. The CDR3 runs 15 residues. Per germline, CDR1 MNHEY and CDR2 SMNVEV (reference sequence). V was pared by 5 bases and J by 6 bases, with 11 bases of the junction left unmatched. The DNA for the CDR3 is TGTGCCAGCAGTCCCTCCCGGACAGGGATAGATGGCTACACCTTC. As protein: CASSPSRTGIDGYTF.

V gene TRBV5-6 combines with J gene TRBJ2-3; weak D call: TRBD2 (5 bases). This CDR3 has 13 residues. The V end lost 5 bases, the J end lost 7 bases, and 14 bases lay between the germline ends. From germline, CDR1 is SGHDT and CDR2 YYEEEE. This CDR3 reads CASRTTTGYTQYF. CDR3 bases: TGTGCCAGCAGGACTACCACGGGCTATACGCAGTATTTT.

This clonotype was recorded at least ten times. V usage is TRBV9 and J usage is TRBJ1-2; possible D gene TRBD1, 6 bases. V was shortened by 5 bases and J by 2 bases, with 10 bases between the two germline ends. Germline assignment: CDR1 SGDLS and CDR2 YYNGEE. The CDR3 totals 13 residues. CDR3 region: CASSEGENYGYTF. As DNA, the CDR3 is TGTGCCAGCAGTGAGGGGGAGAACTATGGCTACACCTTC.

The chain joins TRBV28 to TRBJ1-5; D remains unclear. The CDR3 loop spans 15 amino acids. Germline loops: CDR1 MDHEN, CDR2 SYDVKM. Between the trimmed V and J ends, which lost 0 bases and 0 bases, there was a span of 6 bases. CDR3 sequence: CASSLWRYSNQPQHF. Here the CDR3 DNA reads TGTGCCAGCAGTTTATGGAGGTATAGCAATCAGCCCCAGCATTTT.

Turning to this clonotype: A much larger clone lies a single base off, so this may be a read error. The chain joins TRBV29-1 to TRBJ2-1; 9 nucleotides agree with TRBD2. J gave up 5 bases and V 7 bases, and 6 bases lay outside the gene matches. The length of the CDR3 is 13 residues. Germline-derived CDR1 and CDR2 are SQVTM and ANQGSEA. Written as DNA, the CDR3 is TGCAGCGCTGGGACTAGCCGTGACAATGAGCAGTTCTTC. It translates to CSAGTSRDNEQFF.

As to this clonotype: An end of the junction differs from the germline gene, which may be a read error. The rearrangement joins TRBV9 to TRBJ2-4; D ambiguous. The DNA end is more similar to TRBJ2-7, so the J call may be wrong. CDR3 size: 14 residues. Looked up from germline, CDR1 is SGDLS and CDR2 is YYNGEE. CDR3 DNA sequence: TGTGCCTGCAGCGTCAGTGGGAATTCCTACGAGCAGTACTTC. Translated, it gives CACSVSGNSYEQYF.

Of note for this clonotype: Being one base from a much bigger clone, this may be a read error. The limits of the CDR3 on the DNA are not certain, so only TCRdb's listed CDR3 is given. This chain links TRBV29-1 with TRBJ2-1; TRBD1, the table's D call, lacks a check against the DNA. The germline V gene encodes CDR1 SQVTM and CDR2 ANQGSEA. The CDR3 numbers 11 amino acids, ends counted. CDR3 region: CGPVASGSWFF.

This clonotype was detected a few times. V usage is TRBV18 and J usage is TRBJ2-3; D possibly corresponds to TRBD2 (5 bases). Trimming removed 3 bases from V and 1 base from J, with 17 bases in between. Germline lookup yields CDR1 KGHSH and CDR2 LQKENI. The CDR3 contains 17 residues. CDR3 in amino acids: CASSPGLAGGGTDTQYF. CDR3 DNA sequence: TGTGCCAGCTCACCTGGGCTAGCAGGAGGCGGCACAGATACGCAGTATTTT.

This clonotype was counted only a few times. This chain joins TRBV7-2 and TRBJ2-1; the match to TRBD2 covers 9 bases. The length of the CDR3 is 16 residues. V was clipped by 5 bases and J by 5 bases; unmatched bases: 10. Germline CDR1 reads SGHTA; CDR2 reads FQGNSA. CDR3 in DNA: TGTGCCAGCAGCACGAAAGCGGGGGGCCGTAACAATGAGCAGTTCTTC. Protein: CASSTKAGGRNNEQFF. Filled out from reference TRBV7-2 and TRBJ2-1, the complete variable domain reads GAGVSQSPSNKVTEKGKDVELRCDPISGHTALYWYRQSLGQGLEFLIYFQGNSAPDKSGLPSDRFSAERTGGSVSTLTIQRTQQEDSAVYLCASSTKAGGRNNEQFFGPGTRLTVL.

The genes are TRBV7-2 and TRBJ1-6, with unresolved D. V gave up 1 base and J gave up 6 bases, with 10 bases separating them. The CDR3 is 15 residues long. Looked up from germline, CDR1 is SGHTA and CDR2 is FQGNSA. The CDR3 coding sequence is TGTGCCAGCAGCTTAGAGGCTAAGGGTAATTCACCCCTCCACTTT. Translating gives CASSLEAKGNSPLHF.

The V call is TRBV7-2, the J call TRBJ2-3; 7 nucleotides agree with TRBD2. With V trimmed by 6 bases and J by 2 bases, 8 bases remained unmatched. Germline CDR1 reads SGHTA; CDR2 reads FQGNSA. The CDR3 is 15 amino acids. For the CDR3, the DNA is TGTGCCAGCAGTTCGACTAGCCTTGCCACAGATACGCAGTATTTT. Its protein product is CASSSTSLATDTQYF.

In this sample, this clonotype turned up a few times. The rearrangement joins TRBV20-1 to TRBJ2-3, with D perhaps TRBD1 or TRBD2 (5 bases each). The V and J ends lost 3 bases and 2 bases respectively, with 15 bases between them. The germline V gene encodes CDR1 DFQATT and CDR2 SNEGSKA (reference sequence). The CDR3 contains 15 residues. The CDR3 here is CSASPPGANTDTQYF. CDR3 DNA sequence: TGCAGTGCTAGCCCCCCCGGGGCGAACACAGATACGCAGTATTTT.